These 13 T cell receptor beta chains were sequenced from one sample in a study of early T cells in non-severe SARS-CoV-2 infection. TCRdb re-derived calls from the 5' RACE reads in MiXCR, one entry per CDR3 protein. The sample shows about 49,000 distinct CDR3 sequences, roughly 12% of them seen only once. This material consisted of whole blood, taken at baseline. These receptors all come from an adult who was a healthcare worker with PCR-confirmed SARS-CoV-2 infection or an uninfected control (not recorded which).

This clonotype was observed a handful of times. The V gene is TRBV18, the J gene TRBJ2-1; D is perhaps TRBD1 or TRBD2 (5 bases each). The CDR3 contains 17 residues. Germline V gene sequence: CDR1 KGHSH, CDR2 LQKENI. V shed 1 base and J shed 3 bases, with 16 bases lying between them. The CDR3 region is CASSPRGPQFGYNEQFF. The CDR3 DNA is TGTGCCAGCTCACCACGGGGACCGCAGTTCGGCTACAATGAGCAGTTCTTC.

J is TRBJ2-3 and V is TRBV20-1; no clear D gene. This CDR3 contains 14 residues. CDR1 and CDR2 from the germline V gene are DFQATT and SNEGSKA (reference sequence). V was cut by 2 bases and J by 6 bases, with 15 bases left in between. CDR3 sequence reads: CSARSQNFGDTQYF. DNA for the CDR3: TGCAGTGCTAGATCTCAAAATTTTGGGGATACGCAGTATTTT.

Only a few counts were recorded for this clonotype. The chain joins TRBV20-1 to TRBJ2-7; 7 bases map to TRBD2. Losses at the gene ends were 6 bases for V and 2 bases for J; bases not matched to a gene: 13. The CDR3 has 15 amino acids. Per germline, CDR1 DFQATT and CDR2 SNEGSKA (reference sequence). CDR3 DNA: TGCAGTGCAAATAATGCCGGGACTACAACCTACGAGCAGTACTTC. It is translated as CSANNAGTTTYEQYF.

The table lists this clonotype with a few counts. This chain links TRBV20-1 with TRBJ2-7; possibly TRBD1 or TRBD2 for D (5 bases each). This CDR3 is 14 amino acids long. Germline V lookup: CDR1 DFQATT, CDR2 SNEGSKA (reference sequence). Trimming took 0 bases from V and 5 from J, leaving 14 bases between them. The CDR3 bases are TGCAGTGCTAGAGATGGGACCAACCACCACGAGCAGTACTTC. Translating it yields CSARDGTNHHEQYF.

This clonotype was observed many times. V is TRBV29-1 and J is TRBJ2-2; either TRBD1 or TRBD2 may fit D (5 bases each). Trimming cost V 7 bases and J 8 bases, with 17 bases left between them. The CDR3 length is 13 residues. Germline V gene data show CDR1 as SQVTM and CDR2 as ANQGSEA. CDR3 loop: CSGSTTGAGELFF. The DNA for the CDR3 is TGCAGCGGAAGTACGACCGGGGCGGGGGAGCTGTTTTTT.

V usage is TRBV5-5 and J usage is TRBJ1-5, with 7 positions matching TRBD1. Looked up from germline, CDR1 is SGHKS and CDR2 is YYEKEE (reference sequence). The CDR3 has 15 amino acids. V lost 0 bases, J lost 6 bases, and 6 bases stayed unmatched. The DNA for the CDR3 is TGTGCCAGCAGCTTGGCCGGGGGACAGATTCAGCCCCAGCATTTT. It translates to CASSLAGGQIQPQHF. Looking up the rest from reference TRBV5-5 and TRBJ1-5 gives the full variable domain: DAGVTQSPTHLIKTRGQQVTLRCSPISGHKSVSWYQQVLGQGPQFIFQYYEKEERGRGNFPDRFSARQFPNYSSELNVNALLLGDSALYLCASSLAGGQIQPQHFGDGTRLSIL.

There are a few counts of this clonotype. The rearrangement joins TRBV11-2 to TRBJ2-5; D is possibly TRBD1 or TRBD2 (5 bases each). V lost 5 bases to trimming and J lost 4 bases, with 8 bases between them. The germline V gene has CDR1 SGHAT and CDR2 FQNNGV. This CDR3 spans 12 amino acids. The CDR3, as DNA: TGTGCCAGCAGCCGTGGGGGAGAGACCCAGTACTTC. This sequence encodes CASSRGGETQYF.

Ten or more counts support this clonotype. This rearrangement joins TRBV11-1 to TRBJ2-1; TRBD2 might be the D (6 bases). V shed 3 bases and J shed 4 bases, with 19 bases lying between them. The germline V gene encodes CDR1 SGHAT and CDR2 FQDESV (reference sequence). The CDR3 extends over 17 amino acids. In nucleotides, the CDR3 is TGTGCCAGCAGCTTCCCGACAGATTCTAGCGCATACAATGAGCAGTTCTTC. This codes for CASSFPTDSSAYNEQFF.

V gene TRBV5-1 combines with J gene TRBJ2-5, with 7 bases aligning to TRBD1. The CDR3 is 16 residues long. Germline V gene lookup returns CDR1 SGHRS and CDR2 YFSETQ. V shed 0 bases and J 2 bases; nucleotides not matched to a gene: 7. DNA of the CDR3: TGCGCCAGCAGCTTGGGGGACAGACCAAGACAAGAGACCCAGTACTTC. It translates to CASSLGDRPRQETQYF.

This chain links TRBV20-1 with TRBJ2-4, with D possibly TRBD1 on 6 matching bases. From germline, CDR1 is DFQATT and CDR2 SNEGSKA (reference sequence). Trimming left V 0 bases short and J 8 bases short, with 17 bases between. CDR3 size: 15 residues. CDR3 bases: TGCAGTGCTAGAGACGCCACAGGGTCCGCGGACATTCAGTACTTC. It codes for CSARDATGSADIQYF.

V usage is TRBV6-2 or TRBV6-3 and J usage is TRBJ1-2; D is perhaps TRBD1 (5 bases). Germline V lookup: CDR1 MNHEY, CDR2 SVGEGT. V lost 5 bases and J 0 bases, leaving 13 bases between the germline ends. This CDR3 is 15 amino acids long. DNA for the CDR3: TGTGCCAGCAGTAGCCGGGACCGAGCTAACTATGGCTACACCTTC. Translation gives CASSSRDRANYGYTF.

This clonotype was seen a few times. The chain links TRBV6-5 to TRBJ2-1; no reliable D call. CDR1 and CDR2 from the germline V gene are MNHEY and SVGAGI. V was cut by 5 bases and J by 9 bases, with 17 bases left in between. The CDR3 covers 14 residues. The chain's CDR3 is CASSPPARGGEQFF. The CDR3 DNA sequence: TGTGCCAGCAGTCCACCCGCCCGCGGTGGTGAGCAGTTCTTC.

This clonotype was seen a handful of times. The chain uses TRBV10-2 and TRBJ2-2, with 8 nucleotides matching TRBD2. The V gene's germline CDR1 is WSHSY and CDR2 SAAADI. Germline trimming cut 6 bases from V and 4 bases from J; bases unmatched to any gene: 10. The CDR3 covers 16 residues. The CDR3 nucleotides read TGCGCCAGCAGACTATCGGGGGCGGGAGGCACCGGGGAGCTGTTTTTT. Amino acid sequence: CASRLSGAGGTGELFF.